What follows is one T cell receptor (beta chain) and its context. Per germline, CDR1 MGHRA and CDR2 YSYEKL. Trimming took 4 bases from V and 1 from J, leaving 13 bases between them. CDR3 length equals 15 residues. The source of the sample is a study of lung T cells in sarcoidosis with Löfgren's syndrome. TCRdb ran MiXCR on the reads and lists one entry per CDR3 protein. The data contain 60,000 or so distinct CDR3 sequences, 21% of them singletons. The receptor was derived from a human donor with sarcoidosis (Löfgren's syndrome or another form), or a control subject (not recorded which). The chain couples TRBV4-1 to TRBJ1-2, with unresolved D. Material: CD4+ T cells from PBMCs. CDR3 coding DNA: TGCGCCAGCAGCCCAACACCCCGAGATAACTATGGCTACACCTTC. Amino acids: CASSPTPRDNYGYTF.